This T cell receptor beta chain was sequenced during a study of T-cell memory formation after mild COVID-19. Points from the study as a whole: Researchers could not confirm that second-wave clones peaking on day 37 targeted SARS-CoV-2.

In its sample, this clonotype was seen many times. The target antigen is unknown. A single record per CDR3 protein comes from TCRdb applying MiXCR to the 5' RACE reads. The table shows around 200,000 distinct CDR3 sequences, with 18% occurring only once. This TCR derives from a man younger than 30 who had mild COVID-19 (a few samples of this study predate the infection). Cell type and time point are not known. Source material: PBMCs or a T cell subset sorted from them (not recorded which).

CDR3 sequence (DNA): TGTGCCAGCAGTTTACTAGTTAACAATGAGCAGTTCTTC. It codes for CASSLLVNNEQFF. V and J are TRBV12-3 or TRBV12-4 and TRBJ2-1; D remains ambiguous. V was shortened by 2 bases and J by 5 bases, with 7 bases between the two germline ends. The length of the CDR3 is 13 residues.